This T cell receptor beta chain emerged from a study of T cells in Graves' hyperthyroidism and ophthalmopathy. Amplification yielded TCR beta CDR3 regions, with RNA transcripts as the source. First-round RT-PCR with HTBI primers amplified the TCR CDR3 region. MiXCR was run by TCRdb on the multiplex PCR reads, yielding one entry per CDR3 protein. Here the sample spans 540,000 or so distinct CDR3 sequences, approximately 44% being singletons. Exclusions: uncontrolled infection, other autoimmune disease, pregnancy, lactation. This CDR3 contains 11 residues. Looked up from germline, CDR1 is SQVTM and CDR2 is ANQGSEA. V lost 4 bases, J lost 7 bases, and 11 bases lay in between.

What was sequenced was peripheral blood or thyroid tissue (not recorded which). This clonotype originated in an adult woman with Graves' disease, either hyperthyroidism or ophthalmopathy (not recorded which). The V and J genes are TRBV29-1 and TRBJ2-7; D is possibly TRBD1 (5 bases). Here the CDR3 reads CSVVGSGEQYF. DNA of the CDR3: TGCAGCGTTGTGGGGTCAGGGGAGCAGTACTTC.